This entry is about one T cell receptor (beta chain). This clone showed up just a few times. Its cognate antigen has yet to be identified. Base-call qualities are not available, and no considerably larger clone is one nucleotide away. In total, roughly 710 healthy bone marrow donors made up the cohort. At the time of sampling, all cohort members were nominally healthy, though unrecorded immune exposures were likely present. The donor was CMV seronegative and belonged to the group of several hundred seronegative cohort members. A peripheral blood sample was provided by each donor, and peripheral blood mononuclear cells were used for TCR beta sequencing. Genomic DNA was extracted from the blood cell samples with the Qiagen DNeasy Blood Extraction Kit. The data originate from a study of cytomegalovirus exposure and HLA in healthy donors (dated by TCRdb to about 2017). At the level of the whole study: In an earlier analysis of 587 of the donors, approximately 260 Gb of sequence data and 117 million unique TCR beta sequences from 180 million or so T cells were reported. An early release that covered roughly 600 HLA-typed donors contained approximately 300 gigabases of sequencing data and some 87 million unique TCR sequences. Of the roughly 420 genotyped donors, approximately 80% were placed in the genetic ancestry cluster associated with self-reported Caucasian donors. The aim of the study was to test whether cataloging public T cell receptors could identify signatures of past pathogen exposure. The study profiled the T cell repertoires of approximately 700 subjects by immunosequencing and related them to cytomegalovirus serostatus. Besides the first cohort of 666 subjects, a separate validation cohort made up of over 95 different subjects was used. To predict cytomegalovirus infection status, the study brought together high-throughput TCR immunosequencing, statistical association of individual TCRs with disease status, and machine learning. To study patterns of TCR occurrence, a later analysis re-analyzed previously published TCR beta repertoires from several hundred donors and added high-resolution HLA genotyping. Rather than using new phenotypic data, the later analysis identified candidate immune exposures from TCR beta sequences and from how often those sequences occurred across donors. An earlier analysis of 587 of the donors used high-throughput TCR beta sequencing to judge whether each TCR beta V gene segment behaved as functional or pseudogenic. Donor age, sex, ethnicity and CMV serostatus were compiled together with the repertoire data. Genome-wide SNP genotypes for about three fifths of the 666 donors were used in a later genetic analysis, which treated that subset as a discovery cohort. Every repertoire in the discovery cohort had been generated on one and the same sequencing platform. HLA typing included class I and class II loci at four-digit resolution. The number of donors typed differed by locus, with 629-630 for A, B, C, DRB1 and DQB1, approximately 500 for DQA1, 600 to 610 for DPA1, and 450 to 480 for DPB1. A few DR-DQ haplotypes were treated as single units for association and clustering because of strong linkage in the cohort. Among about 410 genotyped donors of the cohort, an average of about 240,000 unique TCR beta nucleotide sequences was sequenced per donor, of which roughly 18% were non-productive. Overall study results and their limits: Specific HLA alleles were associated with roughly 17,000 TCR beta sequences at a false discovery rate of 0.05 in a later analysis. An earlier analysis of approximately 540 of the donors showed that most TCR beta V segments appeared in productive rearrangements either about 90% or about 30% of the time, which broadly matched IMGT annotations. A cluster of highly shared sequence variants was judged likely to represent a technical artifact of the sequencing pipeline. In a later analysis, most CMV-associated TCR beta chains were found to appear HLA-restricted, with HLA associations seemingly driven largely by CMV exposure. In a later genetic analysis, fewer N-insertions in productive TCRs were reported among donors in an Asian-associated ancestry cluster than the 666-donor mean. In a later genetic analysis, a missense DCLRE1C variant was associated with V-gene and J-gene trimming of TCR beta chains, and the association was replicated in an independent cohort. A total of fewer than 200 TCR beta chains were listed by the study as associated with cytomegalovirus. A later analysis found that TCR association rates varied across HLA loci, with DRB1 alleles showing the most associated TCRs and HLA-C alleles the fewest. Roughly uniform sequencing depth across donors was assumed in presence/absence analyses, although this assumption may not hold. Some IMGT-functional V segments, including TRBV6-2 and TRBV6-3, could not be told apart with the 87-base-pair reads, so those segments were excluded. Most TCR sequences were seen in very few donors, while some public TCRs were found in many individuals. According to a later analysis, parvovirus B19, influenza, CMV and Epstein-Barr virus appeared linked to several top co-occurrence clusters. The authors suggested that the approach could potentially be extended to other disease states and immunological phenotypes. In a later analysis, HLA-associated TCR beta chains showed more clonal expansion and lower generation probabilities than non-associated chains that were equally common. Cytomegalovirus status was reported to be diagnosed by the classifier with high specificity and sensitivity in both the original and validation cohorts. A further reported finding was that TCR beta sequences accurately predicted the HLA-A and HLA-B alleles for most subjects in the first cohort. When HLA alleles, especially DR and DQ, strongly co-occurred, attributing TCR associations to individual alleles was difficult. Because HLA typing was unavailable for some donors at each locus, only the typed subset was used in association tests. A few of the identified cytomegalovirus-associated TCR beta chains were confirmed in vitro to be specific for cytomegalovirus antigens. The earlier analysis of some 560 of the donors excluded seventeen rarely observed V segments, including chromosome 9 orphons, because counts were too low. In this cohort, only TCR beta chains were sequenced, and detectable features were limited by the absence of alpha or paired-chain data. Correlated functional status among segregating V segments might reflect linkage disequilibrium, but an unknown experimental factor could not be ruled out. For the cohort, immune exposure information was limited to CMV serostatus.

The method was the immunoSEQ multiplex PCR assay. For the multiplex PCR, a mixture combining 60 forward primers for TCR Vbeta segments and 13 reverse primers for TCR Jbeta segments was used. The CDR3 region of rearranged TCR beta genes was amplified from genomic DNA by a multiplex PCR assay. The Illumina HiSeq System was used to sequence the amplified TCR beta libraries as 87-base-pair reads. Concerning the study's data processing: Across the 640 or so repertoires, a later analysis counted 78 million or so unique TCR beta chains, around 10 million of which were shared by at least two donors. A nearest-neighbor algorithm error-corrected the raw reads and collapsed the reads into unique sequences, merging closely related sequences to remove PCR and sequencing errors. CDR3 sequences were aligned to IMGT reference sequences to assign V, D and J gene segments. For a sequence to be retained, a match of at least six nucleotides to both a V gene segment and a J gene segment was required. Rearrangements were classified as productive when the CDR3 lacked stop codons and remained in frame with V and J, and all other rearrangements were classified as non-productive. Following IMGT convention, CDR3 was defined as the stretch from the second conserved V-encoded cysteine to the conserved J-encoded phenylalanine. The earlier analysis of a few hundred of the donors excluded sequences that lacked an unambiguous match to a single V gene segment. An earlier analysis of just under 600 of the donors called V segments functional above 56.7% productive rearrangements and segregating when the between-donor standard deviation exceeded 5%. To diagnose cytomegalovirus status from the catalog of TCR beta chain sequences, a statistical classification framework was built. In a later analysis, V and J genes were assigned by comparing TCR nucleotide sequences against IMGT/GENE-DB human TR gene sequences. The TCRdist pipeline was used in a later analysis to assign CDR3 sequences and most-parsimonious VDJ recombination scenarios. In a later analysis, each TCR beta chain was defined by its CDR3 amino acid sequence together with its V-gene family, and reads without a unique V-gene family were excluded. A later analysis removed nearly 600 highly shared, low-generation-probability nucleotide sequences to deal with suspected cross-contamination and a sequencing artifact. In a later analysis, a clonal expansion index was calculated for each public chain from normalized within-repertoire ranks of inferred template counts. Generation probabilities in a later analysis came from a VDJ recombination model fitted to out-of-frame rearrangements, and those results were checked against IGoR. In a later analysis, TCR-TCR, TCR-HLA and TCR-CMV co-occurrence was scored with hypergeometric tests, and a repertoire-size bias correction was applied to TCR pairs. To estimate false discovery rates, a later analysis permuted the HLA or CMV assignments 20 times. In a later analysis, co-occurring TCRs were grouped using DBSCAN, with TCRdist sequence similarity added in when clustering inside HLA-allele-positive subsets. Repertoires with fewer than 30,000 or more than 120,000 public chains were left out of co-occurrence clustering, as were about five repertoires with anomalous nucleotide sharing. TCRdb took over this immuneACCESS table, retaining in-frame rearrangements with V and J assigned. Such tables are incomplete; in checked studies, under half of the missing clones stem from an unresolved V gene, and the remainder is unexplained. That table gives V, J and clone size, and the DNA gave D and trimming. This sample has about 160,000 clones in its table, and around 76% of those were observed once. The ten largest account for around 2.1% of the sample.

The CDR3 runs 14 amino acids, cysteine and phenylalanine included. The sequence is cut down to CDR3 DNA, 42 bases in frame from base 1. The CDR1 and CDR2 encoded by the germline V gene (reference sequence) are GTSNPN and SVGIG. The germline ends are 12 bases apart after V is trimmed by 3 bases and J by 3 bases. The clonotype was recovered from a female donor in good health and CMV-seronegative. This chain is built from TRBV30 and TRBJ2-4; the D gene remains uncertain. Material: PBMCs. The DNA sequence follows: TGTGCCTGGAGCGCATCATTAGACAAAAACATTCAGTACTTC. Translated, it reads CAWSASLDKNIQYF.